This T cell receptor (beta chain) was observed in a study of T cell responses to AZD1222 COVID-19 vaccine. For the study at large: Pooled in the analysis were second doses at about 4 or about 12 weeks. Study observations and caveats: Researchers report vaccine-associated CD4 TCRs spanning spike, with dominance at 160-218 and 743-854. Seropositive status at baseline applied to only 6 or 7 AZD1222 recipients.

Sequenced by immunoSEQ multiplex PCR; TCRdb stores in-frame clones only, minus some. The data hold 90,000 to 110,000 clones, with approximately 91% observed a single time. Concerning this clone: The antigen remains unidentified.

The V segment lost 4 bases and the J segment 2 bases; nucleotides outside the gene matches: 1. This CDR3 is 14 amino acids long. Germline CDR1 is MGHRA and CDR2 is YSYEKL. The gene calls are TRBV4-1 and TRBJ1-4, with TRBD1 matching over 7 bases. The specimen was peripheral blood, collected on day 0 of AZD1222 vaccination. This receptor was taken from an adult in good health. Written as DNA, the CDR3 is TGCGCCAGCAGCCGGGGACAGACTAATGAAAAACTGTTTTTT. It translates to CASSRGQTNEKLFF.